The rows below give T cell receptor beta chains drawn from one sample of a study of blood T cell repertoires in COVID-19. The assay was immunoSEQ multiplex PCR, and TCRdb's table has in-frame clones only and misses some. The table records fewer than 30,000 clones, about 84% of them present only once. The specimen sequenced was peripheral blood. Receptors originate from a woman in her sixties or seventies with acute or convalescent COVID-19. Each CDR3 is given with its conserved first and last residue. Each record gives: J gene, clone size, V gene, D gene, CDR3 protein, CDR3 DNA. A D gene is named only where the DNA matches it firmly. Only part of the rows carry a size: once, few, many, or a class if the clone is expanded.

J gene: TRBJ2-3
clone size: -
V gene: TRBV4-2
D gene: TRBD2
CDR3 protein: CASSPEGRGASLADTQYF
CDR3 DNA: TGTGCCAGCAGCCCCGAAGGGCGGGGGGCCTCCCTTGCAGATACGCAGTATTTT

J gene: TRBJ2-3
clone size: -
V gene: TRBV9
D gene: -
CDR3 protein: CASSARFSGHTDTQYF
CDR3 DNA: TGTGCCAGCAGCGCTCGTTTTAGCGGCCACACAGATACGCAGTATTTT

J gene: TRBJ1-1
clone size: -
V gene: TRBV19
D gene: -
CDR3 protein: CARRRKNTEAFF
CDR3 DNA: TGTGCCCGGAGGCGTAAGAACACTGAAGCTTTCTTT

J gene: TRBJ2-4
clone size: -
V gene: TRBV19
D gene: -
CDR3 protein: CASSIGGQGTSSAKNIQYF
CDR3 DNA: TGTGCCAGTAGTATAGGGGGGCAGGGCACATCGAGTGCCAAAAACATTCAGTACTTC

J gene: TRBJ1-2
clone size: -
V gene: TRBV5-1
D gene: -
CDR3 protein: CASSEGQGYGYTF
CDR3 DNA: TGCGCCAGCAGCGAGGGACAAGGCTATGGCTACACCTTC

J gene: TRBJ2-3
clone size: few
V gene: TRBV11-2
D gene: -
CDR3 protein: CASSFRDTQYF
CDR3 DNA: TGTGCCAGCAGCTTCCGAGATACGCAGTATTTT

J gene: TRBJ2-1
clone size: few
V gene: TRBV18
D gene: -
CDR3 protein: CASSPPEGGEQFF
CDR3 DNA: TGTGCCAGCTCACCACCGGAGGGAGGTGAGCAGTTCTTC

J gene: TRBJ1-2
clone size: -
V gene: TRBV5-1
D gene: TRBD1
CDR3 protein: CASSLEGRGQGIGYTF
CDR3 DNA: TGCGCCAGCAGCTTGGAGGGTCGGGGACAGGGAATAGGCTACACCTTC

J gene: TRBJ2-1
clone size: few
V gene: TRBV6-1
D gene: -
CDR3 protein: CASSERWASSYNEQFF
CDR3 DNA: TGTGCCAGCAGTGAACGATGGGCCAGCTCCTACAATGAGCAGTTCTTC

J gene: TRBJ1-2
clone size: -
V gene: TRBV30
D gene: TRBD1
CDR3 protein: CAWSADRGNYGYTF
CDR3 DNA: TGTGCCTGGAGTGCGGACAGGGGAAACTATGGCTACACCTTC

J gene: TRBJ1-2
clone size: -
V gene: TRBV12-5
D gene: TRBD1
CDR3 protein: CASGPQGGGYGYTF
CDR3 DNA: TGTGCTAGTGGTCCCCAGGGGGGCGGCTATGGCTACACCTTC

J gene: TRBJ1-5
clone size: -
V gene: TRBV6-1
D gene: TRBD1
CDR3 protein: CASSEDRGRNQPQHF
CDR3 DNA: TGTGCCAGCAGTGAGGACAGGGGGCGCAATCAGCCCCAGCATTTT

J gene: TRBJ1-5
clone size: -
V gene: TRBV7-8
D gene: -
CDR3 protein: CASSGNMRSNQPQHF
CDR3 DNA: TGTGCCAGCAGCGGAAATATGAGGTCCAATCAGCCCCAGCATTTT

J gene: TRBJ1-4
clone size: -
V gene: TRBV6-1
D gene: -
CDR3 protein: CASSAQGVRTNEKLFF
CDR3 DNA: TGTGCCAGCAGTGCTCAAGGGGTTCGAACTAATGAAAAACTGTTTTTT

J gene: TRBJ1-1
clone size: -
V gene: TRBV2
D gene: -
CDR3 protein: CASTARQNTEAFF
CDR3 DNA: TGTGCCAGCACGGCGAGACAGAACACTGAAGCTTTCTTT

J gene: TRBJ1-2
clone size: -
V gene: TRBV30
D gene: -
CDR3 protein: CAALRDYGYTF
CDR3 DNA: TGTGCCGCCCTGCGGGACTATGGCTACACCTTC

J gene: TRBJ2-5
clone size: medium-sized
V gene: TRBV4-2
D gene: -
CDR3 protein: CASSQDRRETQYF
CDR3 DNA: TGTGCCAGCAGCCAAGATCGGAGGGAGACCCAGTACTTC

J gene: TRBJ2-5
clone size: few
V gene: TRBV6-5
D gene: TRBD1
CDR3 protein: CASSYTYRGQETQYF
CDR3 DNA: TGTGCCAGCAGCTACACCTACAGGGGCCAAGAGACCCAGTACTTC

J gene: TRBJ1-2
clone size: -
V gene: TRBV27
D gene: -
CDR3 protein: CASSLPGVVYGYTF
CDR3 DNA: TGTGCCAGCAGTTTGCCAGGGGTAGTCTATGGCTACACCTTC

J gene: TRBJ1-1
clone size: -
V gene: TRBV25-1
D gene: TRBD1
CDR3 protein: CASSEGQGAFEAFF
CDR3 DNA: TGTGCCAGCAGTGAAGGACAGGGGGCGTTTGAAGCTTTCTTT

J gene: TRBJ1-3
clone size: -
V gene: TRBV10-3
D gene: -
CDR3 protein: CAISNSPGGPGTIYF
CDR3 DNA: TGTGCCATCTCGAATTCACCGGGGGGGCCGGGCACCATATATTTT

J gene: TRBJ2-2
clone size: -
V gene: TRBV18
D gene: TRBD1
CDR3 protein: CASSPQGAGTGELFF
CDR3 DNA: TGTGCCAGCTCACCACAGGGGGCCGGTACCGGGGAGCTGTTTTTT

J gene: TRBJ1-2
clone size: -
V gene: TRBV9
D gene: -
CDR3 protein: CASSGSGGGNYGYTF
CDR3 DNA: TGTGCCAGCAGCGGGTCGGGAGGGGGGAACTATGGCTACACCTTC

J gene: TRBJ1-1
clone size: -
V gene: TRBV5-4
D gene: -
CDR3 protein: CASSLVANTEAFF
CDR3 DNA: TGTGCCAGCAGCTTGGTAGCGAACACTGAAGCTTTCTTT

J gene: TRBJ2-2
clone size: -
V gene: TRBV19
D gene: -
CDR3 protein: CASSIDPNTGELFF
CDR3 DNA: TGTGCCAGTAGTATAGATCCAAACACCGGGGAGCTGTTTTTT

J gene: TRBJ2-1
clone size: -
V gene: TRBV7-2
D gene: -
CDR3 protein: CASSPLPPGTRIEQFF
CDR3 DNA: TGTGCCAGCAGTCCCCTCCCACCCGGGACTCGGATAGAGCAGTTCTTC

J gene: TRBJ2-5
clone size: -
V gene: TRBV4-2
D gene: -
CDR3 protein: CASSQDRRETQYF
CDR3 DNA: TGTGCCAGCAGCCAAGACAGGAGGGAGACCCAGTACTTC

J gene: TRBJ1-1
clone size: few
V gene: TRBV14
D gene: -
CDR3 protein: CASSPLYMNTEAFF
CDR3 DNA: TGTGCCAGCAGCCCCCTTTACATGAACACTGAAGCTTTCTTT

J gene: TRBJ2-2
clone size: -
V gene: TRBV7-9
D gene: TRBD2
CDR3 protein: CASSFPGTSGGTGELFF
CDR3 DNA: TGTGCCAGCAGCTTCCCCGGGACTAGCGGGGGCACCGGGGAGCTGTTTTTT

J gene: TRBJ2-7
clone size: -
V gene: TRBV6-2/TRBV6-3
D gene: TRBD2
CDR3 protein: CASSYGTSGGLTLSYEQYF
CDR3 DNA: TGTGCCAGCAGTTACGGGACTAGCGGGGGGCTCACCTTATCCTACGAGCAGTACTTC

J gene: TRBJ2-3
clone size: -
V gene: TRBV7-8
D gene: -
CDR3 protein: CASSAGVLQYF
CDR3 DNA: TGTGCCAGCAGCGCAGGGGTACTGCAGTATTTT

J gene: TRBJ1-5
clone size: -
V gene: TRBV28
D gene: -
CDR3 protein: CASSLRGAPYSNQPQHF
CDR3 DNA: TGTGCCAGCTCCCTTCGGGGGGCCCCGTATAGCAATCAGCCCCAGCATTTT

J gene: TRBJ2-3
clone size: few
V gene: TRBV7-8
D gene: -
CDR3 protein: CASGWVGGGNTQYF
CDR3 DNA: TGTGCCAGCGGTTGGGTGGGGGGAGGAAATACGCAGTATTTT

J gene: TRBJ2-2
clone size: -
V gene: TRBV27
D gene: -
CDR3 protein: CASSSHTGELFF
CDR3 DNA: TGTGCCAGCAGTTCTCACACCGGGGAGCTGTTTTTT

J gene: TRBJ2-2
clone size: -
V gene: TRBV24-1
D gene: TRBD1
CDR3 protein: CATSDLTGGSGELFF
CDR3 DNA: TGTGCCACCAGTGATTTGACAGGGGGCTCCGGGGAGCTGTTTTTT

J gene: TRBJ1-2
clone size: -
V gene: TRBV10-2
D gene: -
CDR3 protein: CASGGGDNYGYTF
CDR3 DNA: TGCGCCAGCGGCGGGGGAGACAACTATGGCTACACCTTC

J gene: TRBJ2-7
clone size: many
V gene: TRBV6-5
D gene: -
CDR3 protein: CASSSPGTLNYEQYF
CDR3 DNA: TGTGCCAGCAGTTCCCCCGGGACACTGAATTACGAGCAGTACTTC

J gene: TRBJ1-1
clone size: -
V gene: TRBV19
D gene: -
CDR3 protein: CASRDKGGTEAFF
CDR3 DNA: TGTGCCAGTAGGGATAAAGGGGGCACTGAAGCTTTCTTT

J gene: TRBJ1-6
clone size: -
V gene: TRBV5-1
D gene: TRBD1
CDR3 protein: CASSLVYSGQGNSPLHF
CDR3 DNA: TGCGCCAGCAGCTTGGTTTACTCGGGACAGGGGAATTCACCCCTCCACTTT

J gene: TRBJ2-5
clone size: -
V gene: TRBV18
D gene: -
CDR3 protein: CASSPYGETQYF
CDR3 DNA: TGTGCCAGCTCACCATACGGAGAGACCCAGTACTTC

J gene: TRBJ1-2
clone size: -
V gene: TRBV5-1
D gene: -
CDR3 protein: CASSLSQDYGYTF
CDR3 DNA: TGCGCCAGCAGCTTGAGTCAGGACTATGGCTACACCTTC

J gene: TRBJ1-2
clone size: -
V gene: TRBV5-1
D gene: -
CDR3 protein: CASSADPQGSYGYTF
CDR3 DNA: TGCGCCAGCAGCGCCGACCCCCAGGGTAGCTATGGCTACACCTTC

J gene: TRBJ1-4
clone size: -
V gene: TRBV6-5
D gene: TRBD1
CDR3 protein: CASNRGPNEKLFF
CDR3 DNA: TGTGCCAGCAACAGGGGACCTAATGAAAAACTGTTTTTT

J gene: TRBJ2-5
clone size: -
V gene: TRBV5-1
D gene: TRBD2
CDR3 protein: CASSLGRGGALQETQYF
CDR3 DNA: TGCGCCAGCAGCTTGGGGCGCGGGGGGGCCCTACAAGAGACCCAGTACTTC

J gene: TRBJ2-7
clone size: -
V gene: TRBV30
D gene: -
CDR3 protein: CAWSLPLGGTYEQYF
CDR3 DNA: TGTGCCTGGAGTTTACCCTTGGGGGGAACCTACGAGCAGTACTTC

J gene: TRBJ1-1
clone size: -
V gene: TRBV2
D gene: -
CDR3 protein: CASLRDGTEAFF
CDR3 DNA: TGTGCCAGCCTCAGGGATGGCACTGAAGCTTTCTTT

J gene: TRBJ2-5
clone size: -
V gene: TRBV6-5
D gene: TRBD2
CDR3 protein: CASNSGGARETQYF
CDR3 DNA: TGTGCCAGCAACAGCGGGGGGGCTCGGGAGACCCAGTACTTC